This entry is about one T cell receptor (beta chain). Antigen unknown. V lost 4 bases, J lost 3 bases, and 10 bases stayed unmatched. The CDR3 length is 16 residues. CDR1 is SGDLS and CDR2 is YYNGEE in the germline V gene. TCRdb's table, derived via immunoSEQ multiplex PCR, lists solely in-frame clones and lacks some. The sample contains over 10,000 clones, about 93% of which appear only once. Time point noted: week 3, after first cycle of checkpoint inhibitor. Sampling occurred pretreatment (T0) and at week 3 (W3), after cycle one of checkpoint blockade. Response was assessed by RECIST 1.1 at 12 weeks, except a couple of rapid progressors. This sample was taken from a study of blood T cell dynamics during melanoma immunotherapy. About the study: First-line therapy was either pembrolizumab or nivolumab with ipilimumab for metastatic melanoma. The study, taken as a whole, reports: The most clonal sorted CD8+ subset, immune-effector cells, was closest to cell-free DNA CDR3 sequences.

The rearrangement joins TRBV9 to TRBJ2-1, with 7 positions matching TRBD1. The source is a human donor with melanoma. The input for sequencing was effector memory CD8+ T cells from blood, taken from a patient treated with checkpoint blockade. CDR3 coding DNA: TGTGCCAGCAGCCCCGCTACCGGACAGGACTACAATGAGCAGTTCTTC. It encodes CASSPATGQDYNEQFF.